This TCR beta chain emerged from a study of OX40 agonist ivuxolimab in advanced cancers. This CDR3 contains 15 residues. J gave up 8 bases and V 4 bases, and 8 bases lay outside the gene matches. Germline V gene lookup returns CDR1 LNHNV and CDR2 YYDKDF (reference sequence). The repertoire was sequenced with immunoSEQ multiplex PCR; TCRdb's copy has only in-frame clones and lacks some. Among about 31,000 clones listed, 82% were seen once. Sequenced here: CD4+ or CD8+ T cells sorted from blood, sampled in a trial of the OX40 agonist ivuxolimab. The TCR comes from an adult with an advanced solid tumor such as melanoma, head and neck, liver or kidney cancer. V usage is TRBV15 and J usage is TRBJ1-5, with TRBD1 matching 10 bases. The CDR3 spells CATSIQGQGGEPQHF. In DNA, the CDR3 is TGTGCCACCAGCATTCAAGGACAGGGGGGAGAGCCCCAGCATTTT.